This paragraph reports one TCR beta chain. Its antigen is undetermined. Repertoires were generated with immunoSEQ multiplex PCR, while TCRdb's copy carries only in-frame clones and drops some. The sample carries roughly 27,000 clones, 80% to 90% recorded once. Time point described: newly diagnosed, previously untreated cHL patient sample. With magnetic negative selection, CD4+ T cells were purified from PBMCs that had been thawed. The data belong to a study of PD-1 blockade in classical Hodgkin lymphoma. General study findings and limits: Healthy donors were reported to have higher baseline TCR diversity than newly diagnosed patients.

The germline V gene encodes CDR1 MNHEY and CDR2 SMNVEV (reference sequence). V lost 6 bases, J lost 0 bases, and 8 bases lay in between. The CDR3 extends over 14 amino acids. The chain is built from TRBV27 and TRBJ1-4, with D tentatively TRBD1 (5 bases). Material for sequencing was CD4+ T cells from blood. The sequence came from a human donor with classical Hodgkin lymphoma. CDR3 nucleotides: TGTGCCAGCAGAGGGGTTGCAACTAATGAAAAACTGTTTTTT. It specifies CASRGVATNEKLFF.